This T cell receptor beta chain appears in the sequencing data of a study of human T cells and chemical hapten exposure. The overall study: Researchers reported sensitizing an approximately 2 cm by approximately 2 cm upper inner arm skin site with 2% DPC. Study observations and caveats: Expanded TCR sets contained significantly more large CDR3 similarity clusters than controls. The study found that DPC sensitization did not change TCRs above 1 in 1000 frequency.

The CDR3 has 17 residues. Trimming took 4 bases from V and 1 from J; bases not matched to a gene: 10. The germline gives CDR1 KGHDR, CDR2 SFDVKD. Time point given: pre-sensitization, week 0. The treatment was: therapeutic diphenylcyclopropenone sensitization with weekly scalp DPC. This clonotype was seen only a few times. What it binds is not known. Individual cDNA molecules in this library carried unique molecular identifiers. Each CDR3 protein is one row after TCRdb ran MiXCR on the RACE reads. This sample yields a few hundred thousand distinct CDR3 sequences, of which approximately 8.6% are seen a single time; about 2.5% belongs to the top ten.

V gene TRBV24-1 combines with J gene TRBJ2-5; 8 bases match TRBD2. This clonotype originated in a woman in her forties with alopecia areata. Some clones in this sample may be carry-over from other donors' samples. Sequences were derived from whole blood, sampled in connection with sensitization to the hapten diphenylcyclopropenone (DPC). CDR3 sequence (DNA): TGTGCCACCAGTGACCCACGTCGCGGGAGGCTCCAAGAGACCCAGTACTTC. It translates to CATSDPRRGRLQETQYF.